The source of this T cell receptor (beta chain) is a study of memory CD4+ T cells and cytomegalovirus serostatus. The study, taken as a whole, reports: Repertoires predicted CMV serostatus with median bootstrapped AUC of about 0.96.

Points on this clone: Its target is unknown.

Single viable CD3+CD4+CD8-CD45RO+ cells were sorted as the memory CD4+ T cells. CMV serostatus came from serum IgG against pp150, pp28, p38, p52. Some clones are missing from TCRdb's copy, which holds only in-frame ones; the method was immunoSEQ multiplex PCR. The data show about 41,000 clones, 79% seen once. The CDR3 covers 15 residues. V was shortened by 8 bases and J by 0 bases, with 17 bases between the two germline ends. Germline V CDR1 and CDR2: MNHEY, SMNVEV (reference sequence). The V and J genes are TRBV27 and TRBJ2-7, with D maybe TRBD1 (6 bases). The specimen was memory CD4+ T cells from blood. The receptor was isolated from an adult in good health and CMV-seronegative. DNA for the CDR3: TGTGCCAGCGCAACCCGACAGGCGCTCTCCTACGAGCAGTACTTC. This codes for CASATRQALSYEQYF.